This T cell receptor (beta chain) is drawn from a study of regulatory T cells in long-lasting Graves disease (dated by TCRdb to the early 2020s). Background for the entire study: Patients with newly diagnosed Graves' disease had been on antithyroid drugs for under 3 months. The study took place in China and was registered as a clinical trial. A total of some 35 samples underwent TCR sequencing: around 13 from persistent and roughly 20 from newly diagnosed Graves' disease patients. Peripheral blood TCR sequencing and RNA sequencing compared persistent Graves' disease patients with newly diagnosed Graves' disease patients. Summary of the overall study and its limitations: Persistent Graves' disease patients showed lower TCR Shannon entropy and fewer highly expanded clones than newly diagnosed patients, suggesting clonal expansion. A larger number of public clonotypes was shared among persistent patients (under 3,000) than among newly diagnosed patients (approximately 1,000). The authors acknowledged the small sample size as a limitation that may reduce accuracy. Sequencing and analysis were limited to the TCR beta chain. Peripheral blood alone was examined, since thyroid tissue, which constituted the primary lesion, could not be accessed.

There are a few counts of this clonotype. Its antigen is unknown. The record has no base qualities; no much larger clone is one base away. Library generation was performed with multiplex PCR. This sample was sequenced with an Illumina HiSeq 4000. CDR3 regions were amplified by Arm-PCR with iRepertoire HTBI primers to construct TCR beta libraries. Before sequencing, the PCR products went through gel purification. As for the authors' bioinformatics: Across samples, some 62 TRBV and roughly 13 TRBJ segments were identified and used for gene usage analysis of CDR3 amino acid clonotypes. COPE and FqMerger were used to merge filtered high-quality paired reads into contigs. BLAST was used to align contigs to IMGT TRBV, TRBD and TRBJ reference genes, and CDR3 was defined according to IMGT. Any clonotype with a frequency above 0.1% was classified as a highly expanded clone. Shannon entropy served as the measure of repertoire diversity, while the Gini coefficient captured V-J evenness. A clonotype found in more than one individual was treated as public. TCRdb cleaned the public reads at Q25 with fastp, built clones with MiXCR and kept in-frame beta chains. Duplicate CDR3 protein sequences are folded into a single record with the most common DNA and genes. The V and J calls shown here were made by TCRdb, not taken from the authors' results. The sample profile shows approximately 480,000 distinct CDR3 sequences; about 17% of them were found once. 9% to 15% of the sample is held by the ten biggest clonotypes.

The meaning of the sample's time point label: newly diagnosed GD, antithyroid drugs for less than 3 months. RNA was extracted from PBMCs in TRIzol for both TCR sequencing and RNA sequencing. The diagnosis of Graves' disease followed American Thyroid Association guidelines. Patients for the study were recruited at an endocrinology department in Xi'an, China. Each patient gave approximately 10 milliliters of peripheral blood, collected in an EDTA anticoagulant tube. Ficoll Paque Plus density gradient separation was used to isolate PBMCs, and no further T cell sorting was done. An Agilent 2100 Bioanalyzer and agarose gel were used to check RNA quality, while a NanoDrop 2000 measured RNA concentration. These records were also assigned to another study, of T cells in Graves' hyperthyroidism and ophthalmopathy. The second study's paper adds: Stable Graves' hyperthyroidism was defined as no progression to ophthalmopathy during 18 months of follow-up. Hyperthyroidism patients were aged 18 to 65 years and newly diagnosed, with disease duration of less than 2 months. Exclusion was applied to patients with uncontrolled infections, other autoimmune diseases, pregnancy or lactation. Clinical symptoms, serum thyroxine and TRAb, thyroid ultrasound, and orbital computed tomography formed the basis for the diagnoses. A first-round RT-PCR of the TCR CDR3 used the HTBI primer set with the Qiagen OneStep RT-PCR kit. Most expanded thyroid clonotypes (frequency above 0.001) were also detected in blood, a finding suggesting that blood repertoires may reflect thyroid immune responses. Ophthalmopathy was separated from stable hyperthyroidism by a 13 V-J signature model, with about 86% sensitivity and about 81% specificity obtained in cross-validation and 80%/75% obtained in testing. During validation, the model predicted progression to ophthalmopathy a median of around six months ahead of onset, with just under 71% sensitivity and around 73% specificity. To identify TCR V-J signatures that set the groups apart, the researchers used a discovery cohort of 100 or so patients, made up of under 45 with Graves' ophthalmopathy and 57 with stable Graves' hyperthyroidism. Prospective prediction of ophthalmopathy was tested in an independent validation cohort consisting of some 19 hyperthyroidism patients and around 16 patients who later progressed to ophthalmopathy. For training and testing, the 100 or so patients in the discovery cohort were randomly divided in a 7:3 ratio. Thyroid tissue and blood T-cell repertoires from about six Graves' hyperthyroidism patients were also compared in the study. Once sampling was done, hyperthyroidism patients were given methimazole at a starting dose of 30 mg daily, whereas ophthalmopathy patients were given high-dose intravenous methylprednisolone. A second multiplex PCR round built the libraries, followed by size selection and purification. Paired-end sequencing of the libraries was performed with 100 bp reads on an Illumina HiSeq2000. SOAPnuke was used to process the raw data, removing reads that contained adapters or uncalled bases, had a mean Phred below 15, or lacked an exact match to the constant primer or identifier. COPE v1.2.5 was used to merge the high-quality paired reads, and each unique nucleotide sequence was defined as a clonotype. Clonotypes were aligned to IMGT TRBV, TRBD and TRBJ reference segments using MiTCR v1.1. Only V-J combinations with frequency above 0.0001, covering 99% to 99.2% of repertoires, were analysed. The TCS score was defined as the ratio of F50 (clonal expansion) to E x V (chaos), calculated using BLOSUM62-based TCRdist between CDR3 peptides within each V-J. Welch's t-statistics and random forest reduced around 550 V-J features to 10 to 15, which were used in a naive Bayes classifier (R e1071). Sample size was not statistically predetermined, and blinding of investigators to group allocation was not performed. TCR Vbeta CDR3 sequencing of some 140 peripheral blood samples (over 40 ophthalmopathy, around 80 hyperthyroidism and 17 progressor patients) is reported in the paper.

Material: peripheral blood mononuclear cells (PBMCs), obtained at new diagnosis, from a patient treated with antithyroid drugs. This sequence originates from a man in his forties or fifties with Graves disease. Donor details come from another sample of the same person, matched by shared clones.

At the DNA level, the sequence is TGTGCCAGCAGCTTAGAACTAGCGGGACGAAACAATGAGCAGTTCTTC. Translated, this is CASSLELAGRNNEQFF. This chain is built from TRBV7-6 and TRBJ2-1; TRBD2 fits 10 bases in the junction. The cysteine opens and the phenylalanine closes a CDR3 of 16 amino acids. Just CDR3 DNA is preserved here, 48 bases in frame from base 1. V is cut back by 1 base and J by 5 bases, with 5 bases in the junction unmatched. CDR1 and CDR2 were assigned from the germline V gene as SGHVS and FNYEAQ. With the rest looked up from the reference TRBV7-6 and TRBJ2-1 genes rather than sequenced, the full variable domain is GAGVSQSPRYKVTKRGQDVALRCDPISGHVSLYWYRQALGQGPEFLTYFNYEAQQDKSGLPNDRFSAERPEGSISTLTIQRTEQRDSAMYRCASSLELAGRNNEQFFGPGTRLTVL.